The present T cell receptor (beta chain) was sequenced within a study of T cell repertoires in cytomegalovirus infection. The overall study: The authors used CMV epitopes that were HLA-C-restricted (recently identified) and HLA-B-restricted (well studied).

Study findings and constraints: The cumulative frequency of public TCR beta families identified carriers of CMV plus the relevant HLA.

Using its own MiXCR run on the reads, TCRdb lists one record per CDR3 protein. The sample yields 100,000 to 120,000 distinct CDR3 sequences, 30% seen once. V gave up 4 bases and J gave up 6 bases; unmatched junction bases: 3. The CDR3 covers 12 residues. The V gene's germline CDR1 is SGHVS and CDR2 FNYEAQ. Concerning this clonotype itself: Its antigen remains unknown.

The rearrangement joins TRBV7-6 to TRBJ2-7, with 7 positions matching TRBD2. The material sequenced was CD8+ T cells from cultured PBMCs, taken from culture after CMV antigen stimulation. The sequence came from a human donor in good health (CMV status not recorded). Some clones in this sample may be carry-over from other donors' samples. The CDR3 bases are TGTGCCAGCAGCTCCACGGGGGGCGAGCAGTACTTC. It translates to CASSSTGGEQYF. Full variable domain (rest looked up from reference TRBV7-6 and TRBJ2-7): GAGVSQSPRYKVTKRGQDVALRCDPISGHVSLYWYRQALGQGPEFLTYFNYEAQQDKSGLPNDRFSAERPEGSISTLTIQRTEQRDSAMYRCASSSTGGEQYFGPGTRLTVT.